The sequence of this T cell receptor (beta chain) was determined in a study of T-cell memory formation after mild COVID-19. Study-wide results and caveats: Proof of SARS-CoV-2 specificity was absent for the second-wave clones that crested on day 37.

TCR alpha and TCR beta cDNA libraries with sample barcodes and UMIs came from 5'RACE using constant-segment primers. TCRdb fed the 5' RACE reads into MiXCR, producing one record per CDR3 protein. The data hold 80,000 to 95,000 distinct CDR3 sequences, with around a quarter observed a single time. As for this clonotype: What it binds is not known.

Germline V gene data show CDR1 as MGHRA and CDR2 as YSYEKL. The CDR3 contains 14 residues. Trimming removed 0 bases at V and 4 bases at J, with 9 bases between. Material: PBMCs or a T cell subset sorted from them (not recorded which). This receptor was identified in a man aged 18 to 35 who had mild COVID-19 (a few samples of this study predate the infection). Cell type and time point are not known. This chain connects TRBV4-1 to TRBJ1-2; no reliable D call. The CDR3 loop is CASSQDRGIYGYTF. The CDR3 DNA is TGCGCCAGCAGCCAAGATCGAGGGATCTATGGCTACACCTTC.